A selection of T cell receptor beta chains follows, all from one sample in a study of T-cell reconstitution after alpha-beta-depleted transplantation in children. From the PCR reads, TCRdb called clonotypes with MiXCR, one entry per CDR3 protein. Of approximately 490,000 distinct CDR3 sequences in the sample, roughly an eighth are singletons; the top ten hold less than 6.5%. The input for sequencing was PBMCs from the stem cell graft donor, taken from the stem cell graft. These receptors were taken from a human donor who donated a stem cell graft to a child with combined immunodeficiency. Both conserved end residues are part of each CDR3. A D gene is named only where the DNA matches it firmly. Clone size is shown for a subset of rows, as once, few, many or a class of expanded clone.

D gene,clone size,V gene,J gene,CDR3 protein,CDR3 DNA
TRBD1,few,TRBV6-5,TRBJ2-4,CASSPSVRDRGYNIQYF,TGTGCCAGCAGTCCCTCGGTCCGGGACAGGGGGTACAACATTCAGTACTTC
NA,NA,TRBV27,TRBJ2-1,CASSPLGQLNEQFF,TGTGCCAGCAGTCCCCTCGGACAGCTCAATGAGCAGTTCTTC
NA,few,TRBV30,TRBJ1-2,CAWTTVSHGYTF,TGTGCCTGGACCACCGTATCACATGGCTACACCTTC
NA,few,TRBV7-7,TRBJ1-1,CASSFSANTEAFF,TGTGCTAGCAGCTTTTCAGCCAACACTGAAGCTTTCTTT
TRBD1,NA,TRBV5-5,TRBJ1-1,CASSLGQGMGTEAFF,TGTGCCAGCAGCCTCGGACAGGGAATGGGTACTGAAGCTTTCTTT
TRBD1,many,TRBV6-1,TRBJ2-2,CASSPGTGDTGELFF,TGTGCCAGCAGTCCCGGGACAGGCGACACCGGGGAGCTGTTTTTT
NA,NA,TRBV7-9,TRBJ2-1,CASSGAMADEQFF,TGTGCCAGCAGCGGGGCCATGGCGGATGAGCAGTTCTTC
NA,NA,TRBV12-3/TRBV12-4,TRBJ2-5,CASSFPGGEETQYF,TGTGCCAGCAGTTTCCCAGGGGGGGAAGAGACCCAGTACTTC
NA,NA,TRBV7-2,TRBJ2-7,CASSLFVGPSYEQYF,TGTGCCAGCAGCTTATTTGTGGGGCCAAGCTACGAGCAGTACTTC
NA,many,TRBV7-2,TRBJ2-3,CASSSFLLNPGDTQYF,TGTGCCAGCAGCTCCTTCCTCCTTAACCCCGGCGATACGCAGTATTTT
NA,few,TRBV9,TRBJ2-5,CASSLDLLETQYF,TGTGCCAGCAGCCTCGACCTCCTAGAGACCCAGTACTTC
NA,NA,TRBV29-1,TRBJ2-5,CSAGTSRETQYF,TGCAGCGCTGGCACTTCGAGGGAGACCCAGTACTTC
NA,many,TRBV4-3,TRBJ2-1,CASSQATRLYNEQFF,TGCGCCAGCAGCCAAGCTACCCGGCTATACAATGAGCAGTTCTTC
NA,many,TRBV11-2,TRBJ2-1,CASSLGDRFAFF,TGTGCCAGCAGCTTAGGAGATAGGTTTGCGTTCTTC
TRBD1,NA,TRBV29-1,TRBJ2-5,CSVEVTQGAHETQYF,TGCAGCGTTGAAGTTACACAGGGGGCGCACGAGACCCAGTACTTC
NA,few,TRBV12-3/TRBV12-4,TRBJ2-7,CASSLEGYIYEQYF,TGTGCCAGCAGTTTGGAGGGGTATATATACGAGCAGTACTTC
TRBD2,NA,TRBV7-9,TRBJ2-1,CASGGGGGTQFF,TGTGCCAGCGGCGGCGGGGGAGGAACGCAGTTCTTC
TRBD1,NA,TRBV12-3/TRBV12-4,TRBJ1-2,CASSRDRGMVGYTF,TGTGCCAGCAGTAGGGACAGGGGAATGGTAGGCTACACCTTC
TRBD1,many,TRBV6-1,TRBJ1-1,CASSWTGRNTEAFF,TGTGCCAGCAGCTGGACAGGGAGGAACACTGAAGCTTTCTTT
TRBD2,many,TRBV6-4,TRBJ2-3,CASSLSGPGGDTQYF,TGTGCCAGCAGCCTAAGCGGGCCGGGGGGAGATACGCAGTATTTT
NA,NA,TRBV24-1,TRBJ2-6,CATSDPPSGANVLTF,TGTGCCACCAGTGATCCCCCCTCTGGGGCCAACGTCCTGACTTTC